Listed below are T cell receptor beta chains from one sample, sequenced in a study of OX40 agonist ivuxolimab in advanced cancers. Measured with immunoSEQ multiplex PCR; TCRdb has only the in-frame clones, and not every one. Found here are more than 80,000 clones, around 86% of them singletons; the top ten hold about 1.9%. This specimen was CD4+ or CD8+ T cells sorted from blood, taken in a trial of the OX40 agonist ivuxolimab. The receptors derive from an adult with an advanced solid tumor such as melanoma, head and neck, liver or kidney cancer. The CDR3 runs from the conserved cysteine through the conserved F or W. The order of the fields is clone size, D gene, V gene, J gene, CDR3 DNA, CDR3 protein. The D gene is left open where the match is weak. Expanded clones are given a class, and other clones once, few, many or no size at all.

once	TRBD1	TRBV25-1	TRBJ2-1	TGTGCCAGCAGTGAAGCCCCGGGACAGGGGGCCCACAATGAGCAGTTCTTC	CASSEAPGQGAHNEQFF
-	TRBD2	TRBV6-6	TRBJ2-1	TGTGCCAGCAGTTCTCAGGGCGGGGGATACAATGAGCAGTTCTTC	CASSSQGGGYNEQFF
-	TRBD1	TRBV18	TRBJ2-5	TGTGCCAGCTCACCGCGGGACAGGGCAGCTCGGGAGACCCAGTACTTC	CASSPRDRAARETQYF
-	TRBD1	TRBV9	TRBJ2-1	TGTGCCAGCAGCGCGACAGGGGGCGGCTACAATGAGCAGTTCTTC	CASSATGGGYNEQFF
-	TRBD2	TRBV6-5	TRBJ2-1	TGTGCCAGCAGTTACTCGAACCTAGCGGCTTACAATGAGCAGTTCTTC	CASSYSNLAAYNEQFF
once	TRBD1	TRBV27	TRBJ2-7	TGTGCCAGCAGTTTAAGGCCGGGACAGGCGGCCTACGAGCAGTACTTC	CASSLRPGQAAYEQYF
-	TRBD2	TRBV29-1	TRBJ2-1	TGCAGCGGGGGACTAGCCCACAATGAGCAGTTCTTC	CSGGLAHNEQFF
-	-	TRBV29-1	TRBJ2-5	TGCAGCGTTGATTCCAGTCACTTC	CSVDSSHF
-	-	TRBV18	TRBJ1-1	TGTGCCAGCTCACCGCTCAGGGGAAATGAAGCTTTCTTT	CASSPLRGNEAFF
-	-	TRBV6-1	TRBJ2-7	TGTGCCAGCAGTGGCCTTCATGGACAAACAGGCGAGCAGTACTTC	CASSGLHGQTGEQYF
-	TRBD2	TRBV29-1	TRBJ2-1	TGCAGCGTTGAAGGGGCGTCCGGGACAGGACAATCCCCGGGACTAGCGGGCAACTACAATGAGCAGTTCTTC	CSVEGASGTGQSPGLAGNYNEQFF
once	-	TRBV6-5	TRBJ1-2	TGTGCCAGCAGGGAGGCCGGGGGTTCGGGCTACACCTTC	CASREAGGSGYTF
-	TRBD1	TRBV2	TRBJ1-3	TGTGCCAGCAGACAGGGGGCTGGAAACACCATATATTTT	CASRQGAGNTIYF
-	-	TRBV10-3	TRBJ2-6	TGTGCCATCAGTCCTTTGGGCGGGCCCTCTGGGGCCAACGTCCTGACTTTC	CAISPLGGPSGANVLTF
once	TRBD2	TRBV7-2	TRBJ2-1	TGTGCCAGCAGTGGACTAGCGGGGAATGAGCAGTTCTTC	CASSGLAGNEQFF
-	TRBD1	TRBV29-1	TRBJ2-5	TGCAGTGGGAAGGGGGCGGTAGATGAGACCCAGTACTTC	CSGKGAVDETQYF
-	TRBD2	TRBV6-5	TRBJ2-5	TGTGCCAGCACCCGGACTAGCGGAGAGACCCAGTACTTC	CASTRTSGETQYF
-	-	TRBV6-1	TRBJ2-5	TGTGCCAGCAGTTATGGTGAGGAGACCCAGTACTTC	CASSYGEETQYF
-	-	TRBV9	TRBJ1-5	TGTGCCAGCAGCGTAGCAGGGGTTTCGAATCAGCCCCAGCATTTT	CASSVAGVSNQPQHF
-	-	TRBV5-1	TRBJ2-7	TGCGCCAGCAGCTTGGTTGATCCCTTCATGGGGGAGCAGTACTTC	CASSLVDPFMGEQYF
-	-	TRBV5-1	TRBJ2-1	TGCGCCAGCAGCTTGGCGGCAGATTCCTACAATGAGCAGTTCTTC	CASSLAADSYNEQFF
-	-	TRBV5-1	TRBJ2-5	TGCGCCAGCAGCTTGGGTAGTAGCCAAGAGACCCAGTACTTC	CASSLGSSQETQYF
-	-	TRBV7-9	TRBJ1-2	TGTGCCAGCAGCTTAGCGGGCAGGGATGGCTACACCTTC	CASSLAGRDGYTF
-	-	TRBV19	TRBJ2-6	TGTGCCAGTAGTATTTTTGGGGGCCTACTCTCTGGGGCCAACGTCCTGACTTTC	CASSIFGGLLSGANVLTF
-	-	TRBV18	TRBJ2-5	TGTGCCAGCTCACCACGTAGTGGTGAGACCCAGTACTTC	CASSPRSGETQYF
-	-	TRBV5-1	TRBJ2-5	TGCGCCAGCAGCTTGGTCGACTCCCAAGAGACCCAGTACTTC	CASSLVDSQETQYF
-	-	TRBV9	TRBJ1-1	TGTGCCAGCAGCTTCGGGGCTGATACTGAAGCTTTCTTT	CASSFGADTEAFF